A selection of T cell receptor beta chains follows, all from one sample in a study. TCRdb processed the 5' RACE reads anew with MiXCR; each CDR3 protein has one entry. The sample shows 35,000 to 50,000 distinct CDR3 sequences, 20% to 25% of them seen only once. Sequencing was performed on Tregs sorted from a lymph node. The source is a female donor with breast cancer. Both conserved end residues are part of each CDR3. A D gene is named only where the DNA matches it firmly. Clone size is stated in some rows and not others, as once, few, many or a class when expanded.

V	size	D	J	DNA	CDR3
TRBV28	many	NA	TRBJ2-7	TGTGCCAGCAGCCCTTTTAAGGGAAATAATTACGAGCAGTACTTC	CASSPFKGNNYEQYF
TRBV4-2	few	TRBD1	TRBJ2-7	TGTGCCAGCAGCCAAGATGAAGGGACAGGGGACGACGAGCAGTACTTC	CASSQDEGTGDDEQYF
TRBV12-3/TRBV12-4	many	NA	TRBJ2-7	TGTGCCAGCAGTCGGAGGAGGTTAGACTACGAGCAGTACTTC	CASSRRRLDYEQYF
TRBV29-1	few	NA	TRBJ2-7	TGCAGCGTTTTGGGGGAGTCCTCCTACGAGCAGTACTTC	CSVLGESSYEQYF
TRBV13	few	NA	TRBJ1-1	TGTGCCAGCAGCTTAGGGGGTGGCGACACTGAAGCTTTCTTT	CASSLGGGDTEAFF
TRBV7-9	many	NA	TRBJ1-4	TGTGCCAGCAGCCGAGACAGTTCAAGTGAAAAACTGTTTTTT	CASSRDSSSEKLFF
TRBV20-1	many	NA	TRBJ2-7	TGCAGTGCTACCGGGAACTCCTACGAGCAGTACTTC	CSATGNSYEQYF
TRBV20-1	NA	TRBD2	TRBJ2-5	TGCAGTGCTCCTAGACTAGCGGGAGGGCCCCAGTACTTC	CSAPRLAGGPQYF
TRBV5-6	NA	NA	TRBJ1-5	TGTGCCAGCACCTTAACGAGACAGACAAAAAGAAATAGCAATCAGCCCCAGCATTTT	CASTLTRQTKRNSNQPQHF
TRBV20-1	NA	TRBD2	TRBJ2-7	TGCAGTGCTCCGGGAACTAGCGGGGGGCCAGCCTACGAGCAGTACTTC	CSAPGTSGGPAYEQYF
TRBV4-1	few	NA	TRBJ1-5	TGCGCCAGCAGCAGGATAGGGGGGAATCAGCCCCAGCATTTT	CASSRIGGNQPQHF
TRBV2	few	NA	TRBJ2-1	TGTGCCAGCACGGGACTTCACAATGAGCAGTTCTTC	CASTGLHNEQFF
TRBV7-6	NA	NA	TRBJ2-7	TGTGCCAGCAGCCGAGATTTAAGGGGCGAGCAGTACTTC	CASSRDLRGEQYF
TRBV4-1	many	NA	TRBJ2-7	TGCGCCAGCAGCCAAGATCTAACCCCCTACTCCTACGAGCAGTACTTC	CASSQDLTPYSYEQYF
TRBV7-9	NA	TRBD1	TRBJ2-1	TGTGCCAGCAGCCCAGAGCGAGGACAGGGGGAAGGCAATGAGCAGTTCTTC	CASSPERGQGEGNEQFF
TRBV7-8	many	NA	TRBJ1-1	TGTGCCAGCAGCGTGACCAGGGGTGGCACTGAAGCTTTCTTT	CASSVTRGGTEAFF
TRBV24-1	NA	NA	TRBJ2-3	TGTGCCACCAGTGATGCCGTGACGGGAGATACGCAGTATTTT	CATSDAVTGDTQYF
TRBV13	NA	TRBD2	TRBJ2-5	TGTGCCAGCAGCCCCCGACTAGCGGGAGGGAGGGGAGAGACCCAGTACTTC	CASSPRLAGGRGETQYF
TRBV10-2	NA	TRBD2	TRBJ2-7	TGCGCCAGCATCACGTCGGGGGGTGCTTCCGAGCAGTACTTC	CASITSGGASEQYF
TRBV7-8	many	TRBD2	TRBJ2-5	TGTGCCAGCAGAAATACTAGCGGAGAGACCCAGTACTTC	CASRNTSGETQYF
TRBV7-8	NA	NA	TRBJ2-5	TGTGCCAGCAGCCCGATCCAAGAGACCCAGTACTTC	CASSPIQETQYF
TRBV4-1	many	NA	TRBJ2-1	TGCGCCAGCAGCCAAGATCGAAGCAATGAGCAGTTCTTC	CASSQDRSNEQFF
TRBV20-1	NA	NA	TRBJ2-7	TGCAGTGCTCCGGACAGCTCCTACGAGCAGTACTTC	CSAPDSSYEQYF